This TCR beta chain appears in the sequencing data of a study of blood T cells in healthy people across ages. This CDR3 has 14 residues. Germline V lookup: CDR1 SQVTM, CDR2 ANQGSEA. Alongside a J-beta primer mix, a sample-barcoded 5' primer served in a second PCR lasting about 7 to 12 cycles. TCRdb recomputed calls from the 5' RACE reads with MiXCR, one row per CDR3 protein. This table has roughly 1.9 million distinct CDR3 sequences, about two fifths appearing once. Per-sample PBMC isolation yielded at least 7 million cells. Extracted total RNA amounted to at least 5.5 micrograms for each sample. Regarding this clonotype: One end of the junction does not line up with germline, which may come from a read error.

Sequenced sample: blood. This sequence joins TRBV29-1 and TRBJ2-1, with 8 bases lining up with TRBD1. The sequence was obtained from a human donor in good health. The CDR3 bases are TGCAGCGTTACCCTACAGGGGGTGTACAATGAGCGGTTCTTC. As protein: CSVTLQGVYNERFF.